This entry lists 24 T cell receptor beta chains sequenced from one sample in a study of response to subunit inactivated influenza vaccine. TCRdb analysed the RT-PCR reads with MiXCR anew, one entry per CDR3 protein. The sample contains about 570,000 distinct CDR3 sequences, over 9.5% of which appear only once. This material consisted of PBMCs from blood, taken on the day of vaccination. The receptors were gathered from a man in his forties or fifties who received an inactivated influenza vaccine.

This clonotype turned up a few times. The chain uses TRBV28 and TRBJ2-1, with D perhaps TRBD1 (6 bases). This CDR3 contains 15 residues. Trimming took off 6 bases at V and 8 bases at J, with 20 bases between the two ends. Germline CDR1 is MDHEN and CDR2 is SYDVKM. CDR3 in amino acids: CASSTGSRVADEQFF. The CDR3 DNA reads as TGTGCCAGCAGCACAGGGTCGAGGGTGGCCGATGAGCAGTTCTTC.

This clonotype occurred a few times. The rearrangement links TRBV25-1 to TRBJ2-1; D unresolved. Per germline, CDR1 MGHDK and CDR2 SYGVNS. The CDR3 has 12 amino acids. V was clipped by 5 bases and J by 12 bases, with 14 bases between them. The CDR3 reads CASSIGDLGQFF. CDR3 nucleotide sequence: TGTGCCAGCAGTATTGGGGATCTCGGGCAGTTCTTC.

A few counts support this clonotype. The J gene is TRBJ1-5, the V gene TRBV12-3 or TRBV12-4; D is perhaps TRBD1 (5 bases). There are 14 residues in the CDR3. Trimming took 4 bases from V and 7 from J, leaving 14 bases between them. The CDR3 reads CASSSQGFLQPQHF. CDR3 nucleotide sequence: TGTGCCAGCAGTTCGCAGGGATTTTTACAGCCCCAGCATTTT.

This clonotype was seen at least ten times. The chain combines TRBV20-1 with TRBJ1-1; D gene ambiguous. The germline V gene has CDR1 DFQATT and CDR2 SNEGSKA (reference sequence). The CDR3 has 15 residues. Trimming stripped 0 bases from V and 1 base from J, with 12 bases between. The CDR3 sequence: CSARDYYGGNTEAFF. The CDR3, as DNA: TGCAGTGCTAGAGATTATTACGGCGGGAACACTGAAGCTTTCTTT.

A few counts support this clonotype. The chain uses TRBV6-5 and TRBJ1-4; 8 nucleotides agree with TRBD1. CDR3 length: 15 residues. Trimming took 2 bases from V and 8 from J; bases not matched to a gene: 7. Germline lookup yields CDR1 MNHEY and CDR2 SVGAGI. As DNA, the CDR3 is TGTGCCAGCAGTTACAGGCAGGGGGCGGAGGAAAAACTGTTTTTT. Residues: CASSYRQGAEEKLFF.

The rearrangement joins TRBV9 to TRBJ2-1; TRBD1 agrees at 9 bases. Unmatched junction bases numbered 8, after V lost 4 bases and J lost 9 bases. From germline, CDR1 is SGDLS and CDR2 YYNGEE. CDR3 length equals 14 residues. The chain's CDR3 is CASSLGQGTVEQFF. The CDR3 DNA reads TGTGCCAGCAGCCTGGGACAGGGCACGGTTGAGCAGTTCTTC.

The rearrangement joins TRBV7-3 to TRBJ2-1, with D unclear. The ends were cut back, 0 bases at V and 5 bases at J, with 11 bases in the middle. Germline V lookup: CDR1 SGHTA, CDR2 FQGTGA. This CDR3 spans 15 amino acids. As DNA, the CDR3 is TGTGCCAGCAGCTTAACGCTGCTTGGAGACAATGAGCAGTTCTTC. Its translation is CASSLTLLGDNEQFF.

This clonotype was observed a handful of times. The rearrangement joins TRBV29-1 to TRBJ1-1; D is uncertain. Germline CDR1 is SQVTM and CDR2 is ANQGSEA. The CDR3 spans 13 residues. The V end lost 8 bases, the J end lost 0 bases, and 13 bases lay between the germline ends. CDR3 nucleotide sequence: TGCAGCTCCGAGGCGGGGTTGAACACTGAAGCTTTCTTT. Its translation is CSSEAGLNTEAFF.

CDR3 DNA: TGTGCCAGCAGCCAAGAGATACAGGGTGCGGGCGCAGATACGCAGTATTTT. This translates into CASSQEIQGAGADTQYF. J is TRBJ2-3 and V is TRBV4-2, with D possibly TRBD1 on 6 matching bases. CDR3 length equals 17 residues. Trimming took 0 bases from V and 4 from J, leaving 17 bases between them. Germline lookup yields CDR1 LGHNA and CDR2 YNFKEQ.

This clonotype has only a few counts. The chain employs TRBV5-5 and TRBJ2-7; 8 nucleotides match TRBD1. The CDR3 loop spans 16 amino acids. J lost 3 bases, V lost 0 bases, and 8 bases had no gene match. Per the germline V gene, CDR1 is SGHKS and CDR2 is YYEKEE (reference sequence). DNA for the CDR3: TGTGCCAGCAGCTTGGGGCCCGGGACAGGTCTCTACGAGCAGTACTTC. Translation: CASSLGPGTGLYEQYF.

With respect to this clonotype: This may be a read error, as it is one base from a much larger clone. The chain is built from TRBV9 and TRBJ1-4, with TRBD1 identical over 7 bases. The CDR3 spans 14 residues. Germline CDR1 and CDR2: SGDLS and YYNGEE. For the CDR3, the DNA is TGTGCCAGCAGCGTCCGACAGGGAGGTGAAAACCTGTTTTTT. It is translated as CASSVRQGGENLFF.

V and J are TRBV28 and TRBJ2-3; D remains ambiguous. The V end lost 3 bases, the J end lost 0 bases, and 13 bases lay between the germline ends. Germline assignment: CDR1 MDHEN and CDR2 SYDVKM. The CDR3 spans 16 residues. CDR3 sequence: CASSLGNPLSTDTQYF. The CDR3 coding sequence is TGTGCCAGCAGTTTGGGTAACCCCTTAAGCACAGATACGCAGTATTTT.

In DNA, the CDR3 is TGTGCCAGCAGCCCTAGCGGCAGCCTCAATGAGCAGTTCTTC. Translating it yields CASSPSGSLNEQFF. The chain is built from TRBV7-2 and TRBJ2-1; 7 positions match TRBD2. After removal of 5 bases from V and 6 bases from J, the junction contained 7 bases not matched to a gene. CDR1 and CDR2 (germline): SGHTA, FQGNSA. The CDR3 loop spans 14 amino acids.

This clonotype was counted only a few times. The CDR3 DNA follows: TGCGCCAGCAGCCAAGAGGTTCTAGCGGGAGGAACTACGCAGTATTTT. Amino acids: CASSQEVLAGGTTQYF. The V gene is TRBV4-3, the J gene TRBJ2-3; 11 nucleotides agree with TRBD2. V lost 0 bases to trimming and J lost 8 bases; unmatched junction nucleotides: 7. Germline V CDR1 and CDR2: LGHNA, YSLEER. The CDR3 totals 16 residues.

In its sample, this clonotype was seen a few times. J is TRBJ2-3 and V is TRBV7-9, with 8 bases matching TRBD2. The J segment lost 5 bases and the V segment lost 3 bases, leaving 10 bases of the junction unmatched. The CDR3 covers 16 residues. Germline CDR1 is SEHNR and CDR2 is FQNEAQ (reference sequence). CDR3 sequence: CASSLGLVVELDTQYF. The CDR3, as DNA: TGTGCCAGCAGCTTGGGACTAGTGGTGGAGTTAGATACGCAGTATTTT.

This chain joins TRBV29-1 and TRBJ2-1, with D uncertain. Per the germline V gene, CDR1 is SQVTM and CDR2 is ANQGSEA. CDR3 length equals 11 residues. V was cut by 7 bases and J by 5 bases, with 9 bases left in between. For the CDR3, the DNA is TGCAGCGCGATTTCGCACAATGAGCAGTTCTTC. It codes for CSAISHNEQFF.

This clonotype was detected once. The chain combines TRBV4-2 with TRBJ2-1, with 9 bases lining up with TRBD2. Germline CDR1 is LGHNA and CDR2 is YNFKEQ. J lost 7 bases, V lost 0 bases, and 16 bases had no gene match. The CDR3 contains 19 residues. The CDR3 DNA reads TGTGCCAGCAGCCAAGAGGGGCCTCTTGGAGCGGGAGGCTTGAATGAGCAGTTCTTC. Protein product: CASSQEGPLGAGGLNEQFF.

The chain joins TRBV5-1 to TRBJ2-7; no reliable D call. In germline, CDR1 is SGHRS, CDR2 YFSETQ. The germline V and J ends were trimmed by 2 bases and 5 bases, with 8 bases remaining between them. The CDR3 runs 12 residues. The CDR3, as DNA: TGCGCCAGCAGCTTCGATGGTCACGAGCAGTACTTC. It is translated as CASSFDGHEQYF.

This clonotype appeared a few times. The chain is built from TRBV12-3 or TRBV12-4 and TRBJ2-3; 9 bases match TRBD1. The CDR3 has 15 residues. With V trimmed by 5 bases and J by 2 bases, 5 bases remained unmatched. CDR3 sequence reads: CASSDRDRDTDTQYF. The CDR3 nucleotides read TGTGCCAGCAGTGACCGGGACAGGGACACAGATACGCAGTATTTT.

Many counts were recorded for this clonotype. The chain has TRBV20-1 and TRBJ2-6; D uncertain. V was shortened by 0 bases and J by 0 bases, with 18 bases between the two germline ends. The CDR3 extends over 19 amino acids. CDR1 is DFQATT, CDR2 SNEGSKA, per germline (reference sequence). CDR3 coding DNA: TGCAGTGCTAGAGATCTAACGCAGGCGGATTTCTCTGGGGCCAACGTCCTGACTTTC. Protein sequence: CSARDLTQADFSGANVLTF.

This clonotype showed up just a few times. The chain employs TRBV4-2 and TRBJ2-1; TRBD2 aligns across 8 bases. The V and J ends lost 4 bases and 6 bases, in that order; junction bases with no gene match: 5. In germline, CDR1 is LGHNA, CDR2 YNFKEQ. This CDR3 contains 14 residues. The CDR3: CASSPGGRINEQFF. CDR3 DNA: TGTGCCAGCAGCCCGGGGGGGCGGATCAATGAGCAGTTCTTC.

V is TRBV10-3 and J is TRBJ2-5; 7 nucleotides line up with TRBD2. Trimming took 3 bases from V and 4 from J; bases not matched to a gene: 8. The CDR3 loop spans 15 amino acids. CDR1 is ENHRY, CDR2 SYGVKD, per germline. The CDR3 nucleotides read TGTGCCATCAGTGAAAAACGGGGGACTACAGAGACCCAGTACTTC. Amino acid sequence: CAISEKRGTTETQYF.

This clonotype was seen at least ten times. The rearrangement links TRBV7-9 to TRBJ2-1; 10 nucleotides match TRBD1. V was clipped by 3 bases and J by 4 bases; unmatched bases: 3. This CDR3 region has 15 residues. CDR1 is SEHNR, CDR2 FQNEAQ, per germline (reference sequence). In DNA form, the CDR3 reads TGTGCCAGCAGCTTCGACAGGGGGCGGTACAATGAGCAGTTCTTC. This encodes CASSFDRGRYNEQFF.

This clonotype was counted a few times. J is TRBJ1-6 and V is TRBV20-1; 9 nucleotides agree with TRBD1. Losses at the gene ends were 5 bases for V and 5 bases for J; bases not matched to a gene: 7. Per germline, CDR1 DFQATT and CDR2 SNEGSKA (reference sequence). The length of the CDR3 is 15 residues. In DNA form, the CDR3 reads TGCAGTGCTCCACCGACAGGGGGGAATAATTCACCCCTCCACTTT. It specifies CSAPPTGGNNSPLHF.